A single sample is the source of the 9 T cell receptor beta chains below, sequenced in a study of cytomegalovirus exposure and HLA in healthy donors (dated by TCRdb to the late 2010s). Library preparation employed the immunoSEQ multiplex PCR assay. For the multiplex PCR, a mixture combining 60 forward primers for TCR Vbeta segments and 13 reverse primers for TCR Jbeta segments was used. The clones in this table, taken by TCRdb from immuneACCESS, are in-frame only. Not every clone is retained; where verified, under half of the shortfall comes from an unresolved V gene, and the cause of the rest is unknown. This sample comprises 130,000 to 150,000 clones, approximately 80% of them detected only once. The biggest ten clones account for approximately 4.9% of the sample. Sequencing was performed on PBMCs. These receptor sequences come from a woman in her forties or fifties in good health and CMV-seronegative.

V usage is TRBV6-1 and J usage is TRBJ1-5; possibly TRBD1 for D (6 bases). CDR1 is MNHNS and CDR2 is SASEGT in the germline V gene. This CDR3 spans 15 amino acids. V was clipped by 5 bases and J by 8 bases, with 19 bases between them. This CDR3 reads CASSLWTVDFKPQHF. The CDR3, as DNA: TGTGCCAGCAGTCTATGGACAGTAGATTTCAAGCCCCAGCATTTT.

This clone was counted only a few times. The genes are TRBV19 and TRBJ1-6; D ambiguous. This CDR3 region has 13 residues. V was clipped by 2 bases and J by 7 bases, with 6 bases between them. Germline V gene data show CDR1 as LNHDA and CDR2 as SQIVND (reference sequence). The CDR3 DNA reads TGTGCCAGTAGTATAAAATCGAATTCACCCCTCCACTTT. Protein product: CASSIKSNSPLHF. Using reference TRBV19 and TRBJ1-6 for the parts outside the CDR3, the full variable domain is DGGITQSPKYLFRKEGQNVTLSCEQNLNHDAMYWYRQDPGQGLRLIYYSQIVNDFQKGDIAEGYSVSREKKESFPLTVTSAQKNPTAFYLCASSIKSNSPLHFGNGTRLTVT.

This clone has only a few counts. The chain combines TRBV9 with TRBJ1-2; possibly TRBD1 for D (5 bases). Germline values: CDR1 SGDLS, CDR2 YYNGEE. V lost 0 bases, J lost 8 bases, and 17 bases lay in between. CDR3 length: 15 amino acids. CDR3 nucleotides: TGTGCCAGCAGCGTAGAGATGACAGATCCGCGCGGCTACACCTTC. Its protein is CASSVEMTDPRGYTF.

The chain has TRBV5-1 and TRBJ2-5; 7 bases are shared with TRBD2. CDR1 and CDR2 (germline): SGHRS, YFSETQ. The CDR3 is made up of 15 amino acids. V was pared by 3 bases and J by 5 bases, with 10 bases of the junction left unmatched. This CDR3 is CASSSPGGGWETQYF. Written as DNA, the CDR3 is TGCGCCAGCAGCTCGCCGGGGGGAGGATGGGAGACCCAGTACTTC.

This clone was seen a few times. V is TRBV7-9 and J is TRBJ1-1; 10 bases agree with TRBD1. J gave up 6 bases and V 3 bases, and 7 bases lay outside the gene matches. CDR1 and CDR2 (germline): SEHNR, FQNEAQ (reference sequence). The CDR3 runs to 15 residues. The CDR3 protein is CASSFADRGMSEAFF. For the CDR3, the DNA is TGTGCCAGCAGCTTTGCGGACAGGGGGATGTCTGAAGCTTTCTTT.

The chain carries TRBV19 and TRBJ2-7; D unclear. The CDR3 runs to 15 residues. CDR1 and CDR2 from the germline V gene are LNHDA and SQIVND (reference sequence). Between the trimmed V and J ends, which lost 2 bases and 2 bases, there was a span of 13 bases. The CDR3 loop is CASSISGSGAYEQYF. DNA of the CDR3: TGTGCCAGTAGTATATCCGGGTCCGGAGCCTACGAGCAGTACTTC.

The V call is TRBV10-3, the J call TRBJ2-3; 10 bases agree with TRBD2. This CDR3 contains 15 residues. The J segment lost 5 bases and the V segment lost 5 bases, leaving 7 bases of the junction unmatched. Germline V gene sequence: CDR1 ENHRY, CDR2 SYGVKD. The CDR3 sequence: CAISQTSGLGDTQYF. The CDR3 nucleotides read TGTGCCATCAGTCAGACTAGCGGGCTTGGAGATACGCAGTATTTT.

The chain recombines TRBV30 with TRBJ1-4, with D maybe TRBD1 (5 bases). V lost 2 bases and J lost 4, with 11 bases in between. Germline CDR1 reads GTSNPN; CDR2 reads SVGIG (reference sequence). The CDR3 consists of 14 residues. In nucleotides, the CDR3 is TGTGCCTGGAGTCGGGGGACCGTTAATGAAAAACTGTTTTTT. It yields the protein CAWSRGTVNEKLFF.

The CDR3 sequence: CASSLAGRLAGGHEQFF. The CDR3, as DNA: TGTGCCAGCAGCTTGGCGGGGAGACTAGCGGGGGGGCATGAGCAGTTCTTC. This rearrangement joins TRBV5-4 to TRBJ2-1; 14 bases are a match to TRBD2. V lost 0 bases, J lost 8 bases, and 7 bases stayed unmatched. Germline V CDR1 and CDR2: SGHNT, YYREEE (reference sequence). This CDR3 spans 17 amino acids.